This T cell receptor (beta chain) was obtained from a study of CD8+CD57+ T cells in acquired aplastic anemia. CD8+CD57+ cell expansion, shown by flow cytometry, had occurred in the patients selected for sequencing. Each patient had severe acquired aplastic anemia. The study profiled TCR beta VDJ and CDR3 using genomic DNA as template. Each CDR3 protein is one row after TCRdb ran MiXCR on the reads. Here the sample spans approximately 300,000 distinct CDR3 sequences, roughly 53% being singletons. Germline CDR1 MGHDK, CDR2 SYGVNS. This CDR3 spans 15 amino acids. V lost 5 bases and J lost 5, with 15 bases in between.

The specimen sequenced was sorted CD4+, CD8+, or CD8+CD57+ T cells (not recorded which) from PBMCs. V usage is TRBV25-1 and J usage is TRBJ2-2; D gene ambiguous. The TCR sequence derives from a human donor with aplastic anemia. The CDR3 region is CASSSVQLGTGELFF. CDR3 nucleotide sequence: TGTGCCAGCAGTTCGGTCCAACTGGGGACCGGGGAGCTGTTTTTT.